The present T cell receptor (beta chain) was sequenced within a study of T cell changes during pregnancy in multiple sclerosis. The CDR3 is made up of 14 amino acids. Germline CDR1 reads SGHRS; CDR2 reads YFSETQ. Trimming removed 0 bases from V and 6 bases from J, with 13 bases in between. Generated by immunoSEQ multiplex PCR, the TCRdb table keeps only in-frame clones and is missing some. The repertoire includes tens of thousands of clones, 90% of them detected once, and roughly 0.7% sits in the top ten. The chain joins TRBV5-1 to TRBJ2-7; D is possibly TRBD2 (5 bases). This receptor was taken from a female donor with multiple sclerosis, enrolled in a pregnancy study. The sample consisted of CD4+ T cells from peripheral blood mononuclear cells, taken before pregnancy. This CDR3 reads CASSLGVTSGEQYF. In DNA form, the CDR3 reads TGCGCCAGCAGCTTGGGGGTCACTAGTGGCGAGCAGTACTTC.